Each of the 13 T cell receptor beta chains below was sequenced from the same sample in a study of shared clonotypes between healthy human individuals. Terminally differentiated effector memory CD45RA+ cells were excluded by CCR7 positive selection of CD45RO-negative cells. Sequenced by immunoSEQ multiplex PCR; TCRdb stores in-frame clones only, minus some. The sample holds around 1,900,000 clones, approximately 92% seen once. Sequences were obtained from naive CD8+ T cells from PBMCs. These receptors came from a man aged 18 to 29 in good health. Some clones in this sample may be carry-over from other donors' samples.

The chain recombines TRBV5-5 with TRBJ2-7; 7 bases are a match to TRBD2. V gave up 4 bases and J gave up 5 bases; unmatched junction bases: 9. Germline V gives CDR1 SGHKS, CDR2 YYEKEE (reference sequence). The CDR3 totals 14 residues. CDR3 sequence: CASSLYRLADEQYF. DNA for the CDR3: TGTGCCAGCAGCCTGTATCGGCTAGCGGACGAGCAGTACTTC.

This chain links TRBV28 with TRBJ1-3; D unclear. The CDR3 is 14 amino acids. The V gene's germline CDR1 is MDHEN and CDR2 SYDVKM. V dropped 5 bases and J dropped 6 bases, with 14 bases sitting between them. CDR3 amino acids: CASSPWIEENTIYF. DNA for the CDR3: TGTGCCAGCAGTCCATGGATAGAGGAAAACACCATATATTTT.

The CDR3 loop is CASSSTDRPGETQYF. Here the CDR3 DNA reads TGTGCCAGCAGTTCCACGGACAGGCCGGGAGAGACCCAGTACTTC. The chain joins TRBV6-5 to TRBJ2-5; 7 nucleotides line up with TRBD1. CDR3 size: 15 residues. V gave up 4 bases and J gave up 4 bases; unmatched junction bases: 9. Looked up from germline, CDR1 is MNHEY and CDR2 is SVGAGI.

The J gene is TRBJ2-1, the V gene TRBV9, with D perhaps matching TRBD2 (5 bases). This CDR3 is built from 16 residues. From germline, CDR1 is SGDLS and CDR2 YYNGEE. V dropped 0 bases and J dropped 8 bases, with 18 bases sitting between them. DNA for the CDR3: TGTGCCAGCAGCGTAGCTACGACGGGGAGAGGCGATGAGCAGTTCTTC. Its translation: CASSVATTGRGDEQFF.

This chain connects TRBV7-3 to TRBJ2-2; D is undetermined. The CDR3 extends over 14 amino acids. Trimming took 6 bases from V and 4 from J, leaving 12 bases between them. Per the germline V gene, CDR1 is SGHTA and CDR2 is FQGTGA. The CDR3 sequence is CASSLGISTGELFF. In DNA form, the CDR3 reads TGTGCCAGCAGTTTGGGGATTAGCACCGGGGAGCTGTTTTTT. Full variable domain (rest looked up from reference TRBV7-3 and TRBJ2-2): GAGVSQTPSNKVTEKGKYVELRCDPISGHTALYWYRQSLGQGPEFLIYFQGTGAADDSGLPNDRFFAVRPEGSVSTLKIQRTERGDSAVYLCASSLGISTGELFFGEGSRLTVL.

The chain is built from TRBV27 and TRBJ1-5; D gene unclear. This CDR3 has 15 residues. The V gene lost 0 bases and the J gene lost 7 bases, with 13 bases spanning the gap. The germline V gene has CDR1 MNHEY and CDR2 SMNVEV (reference sequence). This chain's CDR3 is CASSLSAGAGQPQHF. In DNA form, the CDR3 reads TGTGCCAGCAGTTTATCGGCGGGCGCGGGGCAGCCCCAGCATTTT.

The rearrangement links TRBV10-3 to TRBJ2-7; no clear D. Germline CDR1 reads ENHRY; CDR2 reads SYGVKD. V was clipped by 3 bases and J by 3 bases, with 9 bases between them. The CDR3 totals 13 residues. The CDR3 nucleotides are TGTGCCATCAGTGATGTTCTGGGCTACGAGCAGTACTTC. It specifies CAISDVLGYEQYF.

This chain links TRBV2 with TRBJ2-7; 9 bases map to TRBD1. Germline CDR1 and CDR2: SNHLY and FYNNEI. The CDR3 sequence is 16 residues long. V shed 5 bases, J shed 4 bases, and the junction held 12 bases outside the gene matches. The CDR3 sequence: CASSMTPGQGLYEQYF. In nucleotides, the CDR3 is TGTGCCAGCAGTATGACCCCGGGACAGGGTCTTTACGAGCAGTACTTC.

The chain uses TRBV11-2 and TRBJ2-1; TRBD2 matches at 10 bases. Per germline, CDR1 SGHAT and CDR2 FQNNGV. Trimming removed 6 bases from V and 4 bases from J; junction bases left unmatched: 3. The length of the CDR3 is 14 residues. CDR3 sequence reads: CASSKREGYNEQFF. CDR3 nucleotide sequence: TGTGCCAGCAGTAAGCGGGAGGGATACAATGAGCAGTTCTTC.

This chain connects TRBV4-3 to TRBJ2-1; TRBD2 matches 14 bases. The CDR3 loop spans 16 amino acids. Germline CDR1 is LGHNA and CDR2 is YSLEER. V was pared by 4 bases and J by 7 bases, with 6 bases of the junction left unmatched. CDR3 DNA sequence: TGCGCCAGCAGCCCCGGGACTAGCGGGAGTCTGAATGAGCAGTTCTTC. This gives the protein CASSPGTSGSLNEQFF.

This chain connects TRBV4-1 to TRBJ2-1, with 9 bases matching TRBD2. The V gene end was trimmed by 0 bases and the J gene end by 8 bases; junction bases not matched to a gene: 14. The CDR3 spans 18 residues. Germline V gene lookup returns CDR1 MGHRA and CDR2 YSYEKL. As DNA, the CDR3 is TGCGCCAGCAGCCAAGATTTTCCGGTAGCGGGAGTAGGGGATGAGCAGTTCTTC. Translated, it gives CASSQDFPVAGVGDEQFF.

As regards this clone: At one of its ends the junction is not consistent with the germline gene, which may arise from a read error. The DNA for the CDR3 is TGTGCCAGCAGCTTACTAGACGGCACGGAGTTT. Translating gives CASSLLDGTEF. The chain recombines TRBV7-8 with TRBJ2-3; the D is unclear. Per germline, CDR1 SGHVS and CDR2 FQNEAQ. This CDR3 is built from 11 residues.

The V call is TRBV5-5, the J call TRBJ2-2, with D maybe TRBD1 (6 bases). V was shortened by 2 bases and J by 3 bases, with 8 bases between the two germline ends. The germline gives CDR1 SGHKS, CDR2 YYEKEE (reference sequence). The CDR3 covers 14 residues. This CDR3 reads CASSFWGHTGELFF. The CDR3 DNA reads as TGTGCCAGCAGCTTCTGGGGGCACACCGGGGAGCTGTTTTTT.